These T cell receptor beta chains were read from a single sample in a study of CD8 T cells in ankylosing spondylitis. TCRdb redid the calling of the 5' RACE reads with MiXCR, one entry per CDR3 protein. The sample carries about 230,000 distinct CDR3 sequences, 7% to 10% recorded once. The specimen was blood, either unsorted or a sorted T cell fraction (not recorded which). All receptors derive from a female donor with ankylosing spondylitis or in good health (not recorded which). Each CDR3 is given with its conserved first and last residue. The order of the fields is CDR3 DNA, CDR3 protein, J gene, V gene, clone size, D gene. D genes are given only for firm matches. Clone sizes are given selectively: once, few, many, or a class where the clone is expanded.

DNA: TGCGCCAGCAAAGGGACAGGGGGCGGGAGGGACAATGAGCAGTTCTTC
CDR3: CASKGTGGGRDNEQFF
J: TRBJ2-1
V: TRBV5-1
size: few
D: TRBD1

DNA: TGTGCCACTTCACCAGGGACTGGTCGCACAGATACGCAGTATTTT
CDR3: CATSPGTGRTDTQYF
J: TRBJ2-3
V: TRBV11-2
size: many
D: NA

DNA: TGTGCCAGCGCCCGGGACCATCGAAGACCAGATACGCAGTATTTT
CDR3: CASARDHRRPDTQYF
J: TRBJ2-3
V: TRBV19
size: many
D: NA

DNA: TGCAGTGCTCTAACGACGGTAGCTAACTATGGCTACACCTTC
CDR3: CSALTTVANYGYTF
J: TRBJ1-2
V: TRBV20-1
size: many
D: NA

DNA: TGTGCCAGCAGCTTAGTGACAGGAACCGAGCAGTACTTC
CDR3: CASSLVTGTEQYF
J: TRBJ2-7
V: TRBV7-9
size: NA
D: NA

DNA: TGTGCCAGCGCGGACAGGGTAAACGGGGAGCTGTTTTTT
CDR3: CASADRVNGELFF
J: TRBJ2-2
V: TRBV12-3/TRBV12-4
size: many
D: TRBD1

DNA: TGTGCCAGCAGTTTATTGTGGGCCTCGGCCAATGAGCAGTTCTTC
CDR3: CASSLLWASANEQFF
J: TRBJ2-1
V: TRBV12-3/TRBV12-4
size: many
D: NA

DNA: TGTGCCAGCAGTCCCCGGACAGGGGGCGCCGAGGATTACGAGCAGTACTTC
CDR3: CASSPRTGGAEDYEQYF
J: TRBJ2-7
V: TRBV28
size: many
D: TRBD1

DNA: TGCGCCAGCAGCCAGGGGGACAGGAGCCTCTACGAGCAGTACTTC
CDR3: CASSQGDRSLYEQYF
J: TRBJ2-7
V: TRBV4-3
size: many
D: TRBD1

DNA: TGTGCCAGCAGCTCGCGGGACAGGCCCTTATACAATGAGCAGTTCTTC
CDR3: CASSSRDRPLYNEQFF
J: TRBJ2-1
V: TRBV11-1
size: many
D: TRBD1

DNA: TGTGCCAGCAGTTCGTGGAGTAACACTGAAGCTTTCTTT
CDR3: CASSSWSNTEAFF
J: TRBJ1-1
V: TRBV6-2/TRBV6-3
size: many
D: NA

DNA: TGTGCCACCAGCACCTTAGGACAGGATCGCTCCTACGAGCAGTACTTC
CDR3: CATSTLGQDRSYEQYF
J: TRBJ2-7
V: TRBV15
size: NA
D: TRBD1

DNA: TGTGCCAGCATACCGCGAGTGGGGAATCATGAGCAGTTCTTC
CDR3: CASIPRVGNHEQFF
J: TRBJ2-1
V: TRBV5-6
size: many
D: NA

DNA: TGTGCCAGCAGTCCTGGGCACACGCAGTATTTT
CDR3: CASSPGHTQYF
J: TRBJ2-3
V: TRBV12-3/TRBV12-4
size: many
D: NA

DNA: TGTGCCAGCAGCTTAGTTGGGGGGGCTGGAAACACCATATATTTT
CDR3: CASSLVGGAGNTIYF
J: TRBJ1-3
V: TRBV7-2
size: many
D: NA

DNA: TGTGCCAGCACCGGGTCCGATTATGGCTACACCTTC
CDR3: CASTGSDYGYTF
J: TRBJ1-2
V: TRBV21-1
size: NA
D: NA

DNA: TGCAGTGCTAGGGCCCCGAGGCCTACAGGCGAGCAGTACTTC
CDR3: CSARAPRPTGEQYF
J: TRBJ2-7
V: TRBV20-1
size: many
D: NA

DNA: TGCAGTGCTAGAGCGGGGGCCCCCTATAGCAATCAGCCCCAGCATTTT
CDR3: CSARAGAPYSNQPQHF
J: TRBJ1-5
V: TRBV20-1
size: few
D: NA

DNA: TGCAGTCCTACAGGGGCCCAGAACTATGGCTACACCTTC
CDR3: CSPTGAQNYGYTF
J: TRBJ1-2
V: TRBV20-1
size: many
D: TRBD1

DNA: TGTGCCAGCGCCCCGGGGGGCTCCTTCGCCCCCCAGCATTTT
CDR3: CASAPGGSFAPQHF
J: TRBJ1-5
V: TRBV12-3/TRBV12-4
size: many
D: NA

DNA: TGCAGCGGGCACCGCGCAGGGGTGTACGAGCAGTACTTC
CDR3: CSGHRAGVYEQYF
J: TRBJ2-7
V: TRBV20-1
size: many
D: NA

DNA: TGCGCCAGTACAGGGGACACAGAGACCCAGTACTTC
CDR3: CASTGDTETQYF
J: TRBJ2-5
V: TRBV5-1
size: many
D: TRBD1

DNA: TGCAGTGCAAGGCGGGAGGGCCTTTACGAGCAGTACTTC
CDR3: CSARREGLYEQYF
J: TRBJ2-7
V: TRBV20-1
size: many
D: TRBD2

DNA: TGCGCCAGCAGCCAAGAGCTAACAGGGGGCCTCTCTGGGGCCAACGTCCTGACTTTC
CDR3: CASSQELTGGLSGANVLTF
J: TRBJ2-6
V: TRBV4-3
size: many
D: TRBD1

DNA: TGCGCCAGCAGCTTGGCCCATCAGGGCGAGGGCTACACCTTC
CDR3: CASSLAHQGEGYTF
J: TRBJ1-2
V: TRBV5-1
size: many
D: NA

DNA: TGCAGTGCTAGTCGGGGGGAGCAGTTCTTC
CDR3: CSASRGEQFF
J: TRBJ2-1
V: TRBV20-1
size: NA
D: NA

DNA: TGCGCCAGCAGCTTGGTCGTGGAAGAGACCCAGTACTTC
CDR3: CASSLVVEETQYF
J: TRBJ2-5
V: TRBV5-1
size: many
D: NA

DNA: TGTGCCAGCAGACTTACCGGGGGGCTTGGAAACACCATATATTTT
CDR3: CASRLTGGLGNTIYF
J: TRBJ1-3
V: TRBV27
size: many
D: NA

DNA: TGCGCCAGCAGCCAAGACGTTTGGAGGGCCCAGTACTTC
CDR3: CASSQDVWRAQYF
J: TRBJ2-5
V: TRBV4-3
size: NA
D: NA

DNA: TGTGCCAGCAGCTTAGCACAGGGAGCCTACAATGAGCAGTTCTTC
CDR3: CASSLAQGAYNEQFF
J: TRBJ2-1
V: TRBV7-9
size: many
D: NA

DNA: TGCGCCAGCAGCCAAGAGACAGGGGGCATGAACACTGAAGCTTTCTTT
CDR3: CASSQETGGMNTEAFF
J: TRBJ1-1
V: TRBV4-3
size: many
D: TRBD1

DNA: TGCGCCAGCAGCCAAGAAAGGAGTTTGACAAATGAGCAGTTCTTC
CDR3: CASSQERSLTNEQFF
J: TRBJ2-1
V: TRBV4-3
size: many
D: NA

DNA: TGTGCCAGCCAAAAGAGGGTCACCGGGGAGCTGTTTTTT
CDR3: CASQKRVTGELFF
J: TRBJ2-2
V: TRBV27
size: few
D: NA

DNA: TGCGCCAGCAGCCTTCGACAGGAAAATGAAAAACTGTTTTTT
CDR3: CASSLRQENEKLFF
J: TRBJ1-4
V: TRBV5-1
size: NA
D: NA

DNA: TGTGCCAGCAGCTTAGCGGAGATGCCGTTGGGGATCAACACTGAAGCTTTCTTT
CDR3: CASSLAEMPLGINTEAFF
J: TRBJ1-1
V: TRBV7-6
size: many
D: NA

DNA: TGTGCCAGCAGTCCGAGGGGACTAGAGAACACCGGGGAGCTGTTTTTT
CDR3: CASSPRGLENTGELFF
J: TRBJ2-2
V: TRBV7-2
size: many
D: TRBD2

DNA: TGTGCCAGCAGTTACTCGGCAGACTACGAGCAGTACTTC
CDR3: CASSYSADYEQYF
J: TRBJ2-7
V: TRBV6-2/TRBV6-3
size: many
D: NA

DNA: TGTGCCAGCAACCCGACGACGGTTAACTATGGCTACACCTTC
CDR3: CASNPTTVNYGYTF
J: TRBJ1-2
V: TRBV7-8
size: many
D: NA

DNA: TGTGCCAGCAGCAGAGGGAGTTTATACGAGCAGTACTTC
CDR3: CASSRGSLYEQYF
J: TRBJ2-7
V: TRBV3-1
size: many
D: NA

DNA: TGCGCCAGCAGTGCTCTAGCGGACACCGGGGAGCTGTTTTTT
CDR3: CASSALADTGELFF
J: TRBJ2-2
V: TRBV10-1
size: many
D: TRBD2

DNA: TGTGCCAGCACCTCGGGACAGACCTACGAGCAGTACTTC
CDR3: CASTSGQTYEQYF
J: TRBJ2-7
V: TRBV12-3/TRBV12-4
size: few
D: TRBD1

DNA: TGCAGCGTTGGGTCCGGGACAGGGGGGTACACTGAAGCTTTCTTT
CDR3: CSVGSGTGGYTEAFF
J: TRBJ1-1
V: TRBV29-1
size: many
D: TRBD1

DNA: TGCAGTGCTGGCAGGGGGCGCCGTCCGGAAGCTTTCTTT
CDR3: CSAGRGRRPEAFF
J: TRBJ1-1
V: TRBV20-1
size: many
D: TRBD1

DNA: TGCAGTGCTAGGTCTCATGATAGCGGGCCCTACAATGAGCAGTTCTTC
CDR3: CSARSHDSGPYNEQFF
J: TRBJ2-1
V: TRBV20-1
size: few
D: TRBD2

DNA: TGTGCCAGCAGACCAGGCATAGCGGGAGTTAATGAGCAGTTCTTC
CDR3: CASRPGIAGVNEQFF
J: TRBJ2-1
V: TRBV11-2
size: many
D: TRBD2

DNA: TGTGCCAGCAGCCAAGATCGAGACGAGCAGTACTTC
CDR3: CASSQDRDEQYF
J: TRBJ2-7
V: TRBV3-1
size: many
D: NA

DNA: TGTGCCAGCAGGTCAGGGGTCGTGAACACCGGGGAGCTGTTTTTT
CDR3: CASRSGVVNTGELFF
J: TRBJ2-2
V: TRBV28
size: many
D: NA

DNA: TGCAGTGCCCAAACGGGAGCGGGAAGCAATCAGCCCCAGCATTTT
CDR3: CSAQTGAGSNQPQHF
J: TRBJ1-5
V: TRBV20-1
size: many
D: NA

DNA: TGTGCCAGCAGTGAGCTGGGGACTGGCTCCTACAATGAGCAGTTCTTC
CDR3: CASSELGTGSYNEQFF
J: TRBJ2-1
V: TRBV2
size: NA
D: NA

DNA: TGCAGCGCAACATCGACAGCACCAGGGCAGTTCTTC
CDR3: CSATSTAPGQFF
J: TRBJ2-1
V: TRBV29-1
size: many
D: NA

DNA: TGTGCCAGCAGCTTAATCGGAGAGGGAGATACGCAGTATTTT
CDR3: CASSLIGEGDTQYF
J: TRBJ2-3
V: TRBV7-6
size: NA
D: NA

DNA: TGTGCCAGCAGCTTAGGGGGCAGCCCGCGGACTGAAGCTTTCTTT
CDR3: CASSLGGSPRTEAFF
J: TRBJ1-1
V: TRBV11-2
size: many
D: NA

DNA: TGCAGTGCTAGAGGTGAAACGGGGGCTCCCCGCGAGCAGTACTTC
CDR3: CSARGETGAPREQYF
J: TRBJ2-7
V: TRBV20-1
size: many
D: NA

DNA: TGTGCCAGCTCTCGGGGACAGGAAGAGACCCAGTACTTC
CDR3: CASSRGQEETQYF
J: TRBJ2-5
V: TRBV18
size: NA
D: TRBD1

DNA: TGTGCCAGCATACGGTTTCAGCGGGAGGCAGATACGCAGTATTTT
CDR3: CASIRFQREADTQYF
J: TRBJ2-3
V: TRBV28
size: NA
D: TRBD2

DNA: TGTGCCAGCAGCTTAGCGCGGGGAAACACCATATATTTT
CDR3: CASSLARGNTIYF
J: TRBJ1-3
V: TRBV7-9
size: many
D: NA